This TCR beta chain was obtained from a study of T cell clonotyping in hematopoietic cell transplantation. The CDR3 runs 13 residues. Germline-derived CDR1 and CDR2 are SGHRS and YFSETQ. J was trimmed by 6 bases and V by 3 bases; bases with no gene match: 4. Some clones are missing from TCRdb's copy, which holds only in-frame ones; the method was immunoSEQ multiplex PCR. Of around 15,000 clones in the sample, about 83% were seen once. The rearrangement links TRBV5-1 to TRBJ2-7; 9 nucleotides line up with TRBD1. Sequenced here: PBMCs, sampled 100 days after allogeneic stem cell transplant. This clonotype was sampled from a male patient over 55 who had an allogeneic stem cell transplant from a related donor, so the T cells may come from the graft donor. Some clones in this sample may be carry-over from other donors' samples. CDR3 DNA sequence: TGCGCCAGCAGCTATATGACAGGGGGCGAGCAGTACTTC. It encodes CASSYMTGGEQYF.